A single sample is the source of the 8 T cell receptor beta chains below, sequenced in a study of cytomegalovirus exposure and HLA in healthy donors (TCRdb year 2017). Libraries were constructed by the immunoSEQ multiplex PCR assay. For the multiplex PCR, a mixture combining 60 forward primers for TCR Vbeta segments and 13 reverse primers for TCR Jbeta segments was used. TCRdb took over this immuneACCESS table, retaining in-frame rearrangements with V and J assigned. Such tables are incomplete; in checked studies, under half of the missing clones stem from an unresolved V gene, and the remainder is unexplained. The sample yields around 20,000 clones; less than 85% were counted once. The ten top clones hold about 20% of the sample. Material: PBMCs. These receptors were obtained from a human donor in good health.

The chain uses TRBV18 and TRBJ1-1; no reliable D call. This CDR3 has 11 amino acids. Between the trimmed V and J ends, which lost 8 bases and 5 bases, there was a span of 9 bases. The germline V gene encodes CDR1 KGHSH and CDR2 LQKENI. The CDR3 protein is CASLYGTEAFF. The CDR3 DNA is TGTGCCAGCCTCTACGGGACTGAAGCTTTCTTT.

The chain joins TRBV5-1 to TRBJ1-1; 11 bases are shared with TRBD1. This CDR3 is 16 amino acids long. CDR1 is SGHRS and CDR2 is YFSETQ in the germline V gene. With V trimmed by 3 bases and J by 4 bases, 8 bases remained unmatched. This CDR3 is CASSSSGTGGFTEAFF. The CDR3 DNA is TGCGCCAGCAGCTCTTCCGGGACAGGGGGTTTCACTGAAGCTTTCTTT. The full variable domain, its missing parts supplied by reference TRBV5-1 and TRBJ1-1, is KAGVTQTPRYLIKTRGQQVTLSCSPISGHRSVSWYQQTPGQGLQFLFEYFSETQRNKGNFPGRFSGRQFSNSRSEMNVSTLELGDSALYLCASSSSGTGGFTEAFFGQGTRLTVV.

V is TRBV7-9 and J is TRBJ2-7; 9 bases match TRBD2. Germline V gene data show CDR1 as SEHNR and CDR2 as FQNEAQ (reference sequence). V was clipped by 5 bases and J by 3 bases; unmatched bases: 8. The CDR3 consists of 15 residues. The CDR3 coding sequence is TGTGCCAGCAGCCCAAGACTAGCGGACCACTACGAGCAGTACTTC. This encodes CASSPRLADHYEQYF.

The rearrangement links TRBV7-6 to TRBJ2-1; 9 nucleotides align to TRBD2. Germline trimming cut 3 bases from V and 7 bases from J; bases unmatched to any gene: 10. CDR3 length: 16 amino acids. Germline-derived CDR1 and CDR2 are SGHVS and FNYEAQ. The CDR3 sequence is CASSFALAGAGNEQFF. The CDR3 nucleotides are TGTGCCAGCAGCTTCGCGTTAGCGGGAGCGGGTAATGAGCAGTTCTTC.

The rearrangement uses TRBV19 and TRBJ2-2, with 7 bases that match TRBD1. From germline, CDR1 is LNHDA and CDR2 SQIVND (reference sequence). This CDR3 is 15 amino acids long. V was clipped by 3 bases and J by 6 bases; unmatched bases: 7. DNA of the CDR3: TGTGCCAGTAGTATTATGGGACAGTCCGCCGGGGAGCTGTTTTTT. It encodes CASSIMGQSAGELFF.

The chain's CDR3 is CASSADRDEQFF. The CDR3 coding sequence is TGTGCCAGCAGTGCGGACAGGGATGAGCAGTTCTTC. J is TRBJ2-1 and V is TRBV6-1; TRBD1 matches 8 bases. The CDR3 has 12 amino acids. In germline, CDR1 is MNHNS, CDR2 SASEGT. V trimming: 4 bases; J trimming: 8 bases; junction bases outside the gene matches: 1.

The chain joins TRBV28 to TRBJ2-5; 8 bases fit TRBD2. Losses at the gene ends were 2 bases for V and 6 bases for J; bases not matched to a gene: 14. The CDR3 extends over 17 amino acids. CDR1 and CDR2 (germline): MDHEN, SYDVKM. The CDR3 region has the DNA TGTGCCAGCAGTTTAGGTAGCGGGACGGGTAGGGCAAAGACCCAGTACTTC. Protein sequence: CASSLGSGTGRAKTQYF.

V usage is TRBV27 and J usage is TRBJ2-7; TRBD1 aligns across 8 bases. Germline V CDR1 and CDR2: MNHEY, SMNVEV (reference sequence). The CDR3 covers 16 residues. V lost 5 bases and J lost 4; bases outside the gene matches: 13. CDR3 DNA sequence: TGTGCCAGCAGTCCCTCGCCCTCGGGACAGGTGTACGAGCAGTACTTC. Translation gives CASSPSPSGQVYEQYF.